The rows below give T cell receptor beta chains drawn from one sample of a study of Graves' ophthalmopathy and Graves' hyperthyroidism. One entry per CDR3 protein, called by TCRdb with MiXCR from the multiplex PCR reads. The sample has hundreds of thousands of distinct CDR3 sequences, approximately 39% seen once. The sequencing input was peripheral blood. All receptors come from an adult man with Graves' ophthalmopathy. Both conserved end residues are part of each CDR3. Fields, in order: J gene, V gene, CDR3 protein.

j_call: TRBJ2-3; v_call: TRBV24-1; cdr3_aa: CATSDLDTQYF
j_call: TRBJ2-3; v_call: TRBV7-9; cdr3_aa: CASSLNSPDTQYF
j_call: NA; v_call: TRBV5-6; cdr3_aa: CASSLVKGQYNEQYF
j_call: TRBJ1-1; v_call: TRBV2; cdr3_aa: CASSEGATAMSTEAFF
j_call: TRBJ1-1; v_call: TRBV6-5; cdr3_aa: CASIPRGAGEAFF
j_call: TRBJ2-7; v_call: TRBV7-9; cdr3_aa: CASSYQGYGELYF
j_call: TRBJ2-7; v_call: TRBV10-3; cdr3_aa: CASSGTGTSYEQYF
j_call: TRBJ2-7; v_call: TRBV29-1; cdr3_aa: CSVGRGSSYEQYF
j_call: TRBJ1-2; v_call: TRBV10-3; cdr3_aa: CAIGGGANYGYTF
j_call: TRBJ1-5; v_call: TRBV19; cdr3_aa: CAWNQGRLDQPQHF
j_call: TRBJ1-1; v_call: TRBV2; cdr3_aa: CASTGDGEKLNTEAFF
j_call: TRBJ2-7; v_call: TRBV10-3; cdr3_aa: CAISELRLYEQYF
j_call: TRBJ2-3; v_call: TRBV25-1; cdr3_aa: CASAGLAGGSTDTQYF
j_call: TRBJ1-2; v_call: TRBV7-8; cdr3_aa: CASSLQHYGYTF
j_call: TRBJ1-6; v_call: TRBV9; cdr3_aa: CASSATGGDSPLHF
j_call: TRBJ1-5; v_call: TRBV10-3; cdr3_aa: CASKSRFVDREGYQPQHF
j_call: TRBJ1-6; v_call: TRBV2; cdr3_aa: CASSEAGAYNSPLHF
j_call: TRBJ1-1; v_call: TRBV10-3; cdr3_aa: CASSFGLSATEAFF